The 14 T cell receptor beta chains given below trace back to one sample, sequenced in a study of shared clonotypes between healthy human individuals. Clones were read by immunoSEQ multiplex PCR, and TCRdb kept only the in-frame ones, dropping some. Of some 1,100,000 clones listed, about 80% are singletons. Sequenced input: memory CD4+ T cells from PBMCs. As for subset: CD45RA-negative fraction. The receptors originated from a man aged 18-30 years in good health. Some clones in this sample may be carry-over from other donors' samples.

The chain joins TRBV19 to TRBJ2-5; perhaps TRBD2 as D (5 bases). Germline loops: CDR1 LNHDA, CDR2 SQIVND (reference sequence). Trimming stripped 1 base from V and 2 bases from J, with 11 bases between. The CDR3 is made up of 15 amino acids. The CDR3 sequence: CASSIGQREQETQYF. The CDR3 DNA reads TGTGCCAGTAGTATAGGCCAGAGGGAACAAGAGACCCAGTACTTC.

This clone appeared a few times. This chain uses TRBV4-1 with TRBJ2-3, with D perhaps assigned TRBD1 or TRBD2 (5 bases each). The CDR3 covers 12 residues. Germline CDR1 is MGHRA and CDR2 is YSYEKL. V was pared by 2 bases and J by 9 bases, with 9 bases between. In DNA form, the CDR3 reads TGCGCCAGCAGCCAACACCGGGACACGCAGTATTTT. It is translated as CASSQHRDTQYF.

The chain has TRBV4-1 and TRBJ2-3, with 9 positions matching TRBD2. The CDR3 loop spans 16 amino acids. CDR1 MGHRA and CDR2 YSYEKL come from the germline V gene. Germline trimming cut 9 bases from V and 0 bases from J; bases unmatched to any gene: 10. The CDR3 spells CASSENSGRSTDTQYF. DNA of the CDR3: TGCGCCAGTTCAGAGAACAGCGGGAGGAGCACAGATACGCAGTATTTT.

The chain has TRBV6-1 and TRBJ2-4; maybe TRBD1 (7 bases). This CDR3 region has 13 residues. The germline CDR1 and CDR2 sequences are MNHNS and SASEGT. The V end was cut by 4 bases, the J end by 7 bases, with 11 bases between. Here the CDR3 DNA reads TGTGCCAGCAGTGGACAGGGAGGCAACATTCAGTACTTC. Its translation is CASSGQGGNIQYF.

The V and J genes are TRBV9 and TRBJ2-7; D ambiguous. This CDR3 spans 16 amino acids. Per germline, CDR1 SGDLS and CDR2 YYNGEE. The V end was cut by 0 bases, the J end by 0 bases, with 13 bases between. CDR3 nucleotides: TGTGCCAGCAGCGTAGGCTTAGGAGAGGTCTCCTACGAGCAGTACTTC. Translated: CASSVGLGEVSYEQYF. Variable domain in full (rest from reference TRBV9 and TRBJ2-7): DSGVTQTPKHLITATGQRVTLRCSPRSGDLSVYWYQQSLDQGLQFLIQYYNGEERAKGNILERFSAQQFPDLHSELNLSSLELGDSALYFCASSVGLGEVSYEQYFGPGTRLTVT.

V gene TRBV19 combines with J gene TRBJ2-1; 12 bases agree with TRBD2. The germline CDR1 and CDR2 sequences are LNHDA and SQIVND (reference sequence). V shed 9 bases, J shed 9 bases, and the junction held 9 bases outside the gene matches. The CDR3 runs 14 residues. The CDR3 sequence: CASSRTSGKGEQFF. CDR3 sequence (DNA): TGTGCCAGCTCCCGGACTAGCGGGAAGGGTGAGCAGTTCTTC.

The chain employs TRBV28 and TRBJ2-1; D is unresolved. With 3 bases removed from V and 3 bases from J, the gap between germline ends came to 6 bases. This CDR3 region has 13 residues. CDR1 and CDR2 (germline): MDHEN, SYDVKM. The CDR3 sequence: CASSLGFYNEQFF. CDR3 nucleotide sequence: TGTGCCAGCAGTTTGGGATTCTACAATGAGCAGTTCTTC.

V gene TRBV9 combines with J gene TRBJ2-7, with 7 bases matching TRBD2. CDR3 size: 13 residues. V lost 3 bases to trimming and J lost 12 bases; unmatched junction nucleotides: 12. CDR1 is SGDLS, CDR2 YYNGEE, per germline. CDR3 DNA: TGTGCCAGCAGCGCCGGACTAGACACGACTACGTACTTC. Translated, it gives CASSAGLDTTTYF. Drawing the rest from reference TRBV9 and TRBJ2-7, the complete variable domain is DSGVTQTPKHLITATGQRVTLRCSPRSGDLSVYWYQQSLDQGLQFLIQYYNGEERAKGNILERFSAQQFPDLHSELNLSSLELGDSALYFCASSAGLDTTTYFGPGTRLTVT.

This chain connects TRBV5-8 to TRBJ2-6; D not certain. This CDR3 has 15 residues. The germline CDR1 and CDR2 sequences are SGHTS and YDEGEE. Trimming removed 0 bases at V and 4 bases at J, with 8 bases between. The CDR3, as DNA: TGTGCCAGCAGCTTGGAGGTGCGGGGGGCCAACGTCCTGACTTTC. Protein: CASSLEVRGANVLTF.

The V gene is TRBV5-1, the J gene TRBJ1-5; no firm D call. The CDR3 runs to 10 residues. The V end was cut by 3 bases, the J end by 7 bases, with 2 bases between. Per the germline V gene, CDR1 is SGHRS and CDR2 is YFSETQ. CDR3 in amino acids: CASSSQPQHF. In DNA, the CDR3 is TGCGCCAGCAGCTCCCAGCCCCAGCATTTT.

Notes on this clone: This sequence is one base from a far larger clone and is likely a read error. Other DNA sequences from this sample encode an identical CDR3 as well. CDR3 sequence (DNA): TGTGCCAGCAGCTTAACTGGAAGATTTGGACGAATAGGCTACACCTTC. This encodes CASSLTGRFGRIGYTF. This sequence joins TRBV7-3 and TRBJ1-2, with D uncertain. Germline loops: CDR1 SGHTA, CDR2 FQGTGA. The CDR3 consists of 16 residues. V was cut by 0 bases and J by 8 bases, with 19 bases left in between. Complete variable domain (other parts from reference TRBV7-3 and TRBJ1-2): GAGVSQTPSNKVTEKGKYVELRCDPISGHTALYWYRQSLGQGPEFLIYFQGTGAADDSGLPNDRFFAVRPEGSVSTLKIQRTERGDSAVYLCASSLTGRFGRIGYTFGSGTRLTVV.

The chain recombines TRBV19 with TRBJ2-1; TRBD2 agrees at 9 bases. V shed 3 bases, J shed 1 base, and the junction held 4 bases outside the gene matches. The CDR3 length is 16 residues. Germline V gene data show CDR1 as LNHDA and CDR2 as SQIVND (reference sequence). CDR3 in amino acids: CASSMGSGGSYNEQFF. CDR3 in DNA: TGTGCCAGTAGTATGGGGAGCGGGGGGTCCTACAATGAGCAGTTCTTC. Variable domain in full (rest from reference TRBV19 and TRBJ2-1): DGGITQSPKYLFRKEGQNVTLSCEQNLNHDAMYWYRQDPGQGLRLIYYSQIVNDFQKGDIAEGYSVSREKKESFPLTVTSAQKNPTAFYLCASSMGSGGSYNEQFFGPGTRLTVL.

The chain recombines TRBV6-5 with TRBJ2-7; the match to TRBD2 covers 11 bases. This CDR3 comprises 15 residues. Germline-derived CDR1 and CDR2 are MNHEY and SVGAGI. J was trimmed by 3 bases and V by 8 bases; bases with no gene match: 9. The CDR3 is CASSETLAGGYEQYF. Written as DNA, the CDR3 is TGTGCCAGCTCCGAAACCCTAGCGGGAGGCTACGAGCAGTACTTC.

The genes are TRBV5-1 and TRBJ1-1; D unclear. The CDR3 totals 15 residues. The V and J ends lost 5 bases and 0 bases respectively, with 14 bases between them. Germline assignment: CDR1 SGHRS and CDR2 YFSETQ. The CDR3 sequence is CASSPSGPMNTEAFF. In DNA, the CDR3 is TGCGCCAGCAGTCCGTCAGGCCCCATGAACACTGAAGCTTTCTTT.